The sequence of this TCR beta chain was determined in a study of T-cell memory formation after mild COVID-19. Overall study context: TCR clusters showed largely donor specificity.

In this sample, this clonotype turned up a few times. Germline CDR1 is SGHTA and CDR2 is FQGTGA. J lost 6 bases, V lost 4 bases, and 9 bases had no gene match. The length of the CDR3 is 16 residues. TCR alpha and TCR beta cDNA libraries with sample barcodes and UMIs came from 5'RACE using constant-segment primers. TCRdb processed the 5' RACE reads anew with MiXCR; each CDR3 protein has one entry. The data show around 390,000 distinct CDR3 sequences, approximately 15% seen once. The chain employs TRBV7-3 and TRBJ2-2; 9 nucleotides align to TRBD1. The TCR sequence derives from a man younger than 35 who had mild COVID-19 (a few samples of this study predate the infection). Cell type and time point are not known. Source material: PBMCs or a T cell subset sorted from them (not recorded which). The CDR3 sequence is CASSSVRTGDPGELFF. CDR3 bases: TGTGCCAGCAGCTCTGTCCGGACAGGGGATCCCGGGGAGCTGTTTTTT. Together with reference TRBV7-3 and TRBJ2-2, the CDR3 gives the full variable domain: GAGVSQTPSNKVTEKGKYVELRCDPISGHTALYWYRQSLGQGPEFLIYFQGTGAADDSGLPNDRFFAVRPEGSVSTLKIQRTERGDSAVYLCASSSVRTGDPGELFFGEGSRLTVL.